This T cell receptor beta chain was recorded in a study of response to subunit inactivated influenza vaccine. Germline assignment: CDR1 DFQATT and CDR2 SNEGSKA (reference sequence). CDR3 length equals 16 residues. Trimming took 0 bases from V and 1 from J, leaving 15 bases between them. TCRdb re-analysed the RT-PCR reads in MiXCR, keeping a single row per CDR3 protein. Of roughly 790,000 distinct CDR3 sequences detected, 21% appear once; the ten largest clones hold roughly a tenth. Note on this clonotype: Its specificity is unknown.

Broader study findings: Researchers suggested that each seasonal influenza vaccination recruits few new T cells.

This material consisted of PBMCs from blood, taken 5 to 6 days after vaccination. The chain combines TRBV20-1 with TRBJ1-2; D is undetermined. The receptor comes from a man aged 50 to 59 who received an inactivated influenza vaccine. The CDR3 spells CSARDRGQVLNYGYTF. DNA for the CDR3: TGCAGTGCTAGAGATCGAGGGCAGGTCCTTAACTATGGCTACACCTTC.